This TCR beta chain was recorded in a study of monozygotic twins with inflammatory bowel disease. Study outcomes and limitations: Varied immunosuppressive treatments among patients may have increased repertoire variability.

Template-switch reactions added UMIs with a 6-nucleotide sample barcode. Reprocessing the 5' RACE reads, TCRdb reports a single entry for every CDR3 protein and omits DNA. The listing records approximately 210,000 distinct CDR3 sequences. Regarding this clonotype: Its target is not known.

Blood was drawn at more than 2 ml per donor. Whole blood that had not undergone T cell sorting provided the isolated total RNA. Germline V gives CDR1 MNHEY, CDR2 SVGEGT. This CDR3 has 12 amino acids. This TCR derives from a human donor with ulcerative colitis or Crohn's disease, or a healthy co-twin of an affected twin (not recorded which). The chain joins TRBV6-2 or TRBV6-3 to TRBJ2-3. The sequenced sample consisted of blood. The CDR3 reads CASSYPSDTQYF.